Following are 21 T cell receptor beta chains from one sample sequenced in a study of T cells in Graves' hyperthyroidism and ophthalmopathy. Amplified TCR beta CDR3 regions came from RNA transcripts. First-round RT-PCR of the TCR CDR3 relied on the HTBI primer set. TCRdb processed the multiplex PCR reads anew with MiXCR; each CDR3 protein has one entry. The sample has approximately 300,000 distinct CDR3 sequences, approximately 17% seen once. The material sequenced was blood. Receptor source: a man aged 25 to 45 with Graves' hyperthyroidism.

This clonotype came up a few times. One end of the junction fails to match germline, which may point to a read error. This chain joins TRBV29-1 and TRBJ2-3; D gene unclear. Germline loops: CDR1 SQVTM, CDR2 ANQGSEA. The CDR3 is 11 residues long. Here the CDR3 reads CSVEGDNTQYF. CDR3 DNA sequence: TGCAGCGTGGAAGGAGATAATACGCAGTATTTT.

About this clonotype: Given a much more abundant clone one base away, this may be a read error. The chain combines TRBV24-1 with TRBJ2-5, with 8 positions matching TRBD1. The CDR3 extends over 13 amino acids. CDR1 is KGHDR, CDR2 SFDVKD, per germline. CDR3 amino acids: CGTRKTGEETQYF. The CDR3, as DNA: TGTGGCACCAGGAAGACAGGGGAAGAGACCCAGTACTTC.

This clonotype showed up just a few times. The rearrangement links TRBV4-1 to TRBJ2-2; D is unresolved. Germline CDR1 reads MGHRA; CDR2 reads YSYEKL. The CDR3 spans 12 residues. Trimming pared 1 base from V and 8 bases from J, leaving 5 bases between. CDR3 DNA sequence: TGCGCCAGCAGCCAAGTATTTGGGGAGCTGTTTTTT. This codes for CASSQVFGELFF.

On this clonotype itself: At one of its ends the junction is not consistent with the germline gene, which may arise from a read error. The chain links TRBV11-2 to TRBJ2-3; D ambiguous. Germline CDR1 reads SGHAT; CDR2 reads FQNNGV. The CDR3 runs to 13 residues. The CDR3 is CASSPVSTDTRYF. Written as DNA, the CDR3 is TGTGCCAGCAGCCCCGTCAGCACAGATACGCGGTATTTT.

Ten or more counts support this clonotype. The V gene is TRBV28, the J gene TRBJ2-7; D gene ambiguous. The CDR3 covers 14 residues. Trimming took off 7 bases at V and 2 bases at J, with 15 bases between the two ends. Germline-derived CDR1 and CDR2 are MDHEN and SYDVKM. The CDR3 region is CASTQPGLPYEQYF. Written as DNA, the CDR3 is TGTGCCAGCACCCAACCGGGTCTACCCTACGAGCAGTACTTC.

This clonotype came up a few times. The J gene is TRBJ2-3, the V gene TRBV10-3; 8 bases line up with TRBD2. The CDR3 spans 16 residues. The J segment lost 5 bases and the V segment lost 4 bases, leaving 11 bases of the junction unmatched. In germline, CDR1 is ENHRY, CDR2 SYGVKD. CDR3: CAISGPAGVVGDTQYF. In DNA form, the CDR3 reads TGTGCCATCAGTGGGCCAGCGGGAGTTGTTGGAGATACGCAGTATTTT.

V gene TRBV19 combines with J gene TRBJ2-1; unclear D gene. This CDR3 region has 12 residues. V lost 8 bases and J 6 bases, leaving 11 bases between the germline ends. Germline V gene data show CDR1 as LNHDA and CDR2 as SQIVND (reference sequence). The CDR3 DNA reads TGTGCCAGTGTATCTCATAGCAATGAGCAGTTCTTC. Translating gives CASVSHSNEQFF.

Comments on this clonotype: This may come from a read error, since a much larger clone is one base off. The chain recombines TRBV9 with TRBJ2-1; TRBD2 might be the D (6 bases). The germline gives CDR1 SGDLS, CDR2 YYNGEE. This CDR3 comprises 15 residues. The CDR3 here is CVSSVGGSSYNEQFF. In nucleotides, the CDR3 is TGTGTCAGCAGCGTAGGAGGGAGCTCCTACAATGAGCAGTTCTTC.

In its sample, this clonotype was seen a few times. The rearrangement joins TRBV7-9 to TRBJ1-2, with no clear D. Germline V CDR1 and CDR2: SEHNR, FQNEAQ (reference sequence). V lost 11 bases to trimming and J lost 5 bases, with 9 bases between them. The CDR3 contains 10 residues. The CDR3 region has the DNA TGTGCCGTGGAGGGTTATGGCTACACCTTC. It yields the protein CAVEGYGYTF.

This clonotype was counted ten times or more. The gene calls are TRBV7-6 and TRBJ2-3; D is perhaps TRBD1 or TRBD2 (6 bases each). Trimming shortened V by 4 bases and J by 2 bases, and 16 bases separated the two germline ends. The CDR3 length is 16 residues. Germline CDR1 is SGHVS and CDR2 is FNYEAQ. The CDR3: CASSSQLGGNTDTQYF. In DNA, the CDR3 is TGTGCCAGCAGCTCCCAACTAGGGGGGAACACAGATACGCAGTATTTT.

The table lists this clonotype with many counts. This rearrangement joins TRBV7-3 to TRBJ2-3; maybe TRBD1 (6 bases). The CDR3 is 18 residues long. Trimming removed 4 bases from V and 3 bases from J, with 23 bases in between. Per the germline V gene, CDR1 is SGHTA and CDR2 is FQGTGA. The CDR3 region is CASSSPNKIRDNTDTQYF. The DNA for the CDR3 is TGTGCCAGCAGCTCCCCGAATAAGATCAGGGACAATACAGATACGCAGTATTTT.

The chain links TRBV18 to TRBJ2-3; no clear D gene. The CDR3 length is 13 residues. The V end was cut by 3 bases, the J end by 8 bases, with 12 bases between. The germline CDR1 and CDR2 sequences are KGHSH and LQKENI. CDR3 loop: CASSPPGPRTQYF. The CDR3 bases are TGTGCCAGCTCACCCCCCGGCCCCCGTACGCAGTATTTT.

The chain recombines TRBV20-1 with TRBJ2-7, with D perhaps matching TRBD1 (7 bases). CDR3 length: 14 residues. Per germline, CDR1 DFQATT and CDR2 SNEGSKA (reference sequence). The germline V and J ends were trimmed by 6 bases and 3 bases, with 18 bases remaining between them. This CDR3 reads CSASRGDSSYEQYF. In DNA form, the CDR3 reads TGCAGTGCCAGCAGGGGGGACAGTAGCTACGAGCAGTACTTC.

The V call is TRBV24-1, the J call TRBJ2-1; 7 nucleotides agree with TRBD2. The CDR3 spans 15 residues. The V and J ends lost 4 bases and 4 bases, in that order; junction bases with no gene match: 6. Germline V gene sequence: CDR1 KGHDR, CDR2 SFDVKD. The CDR3 coding sequence is TGTGCCACCAGTGAACCTAGCGGACTTTACAATGAGCAGTTCTTC. Encoded protein: CATSEPSGLYNEQFF.

The table lists this clonotype with many counts. The chain recombines TRBV2 with TRBJ2-7; D ambiguous. The CDR3 covers 14 residues. Germline lookup yields CDR1 SNHLY and CDR2 FYNNEI. Trimming took 6 bases from V and 6 from J, leaving 18 bases between them. The DNA of the CDR3 is TGTGCCAGCAGCGGACGAAGTCCCACGGGCGAGCAGTACTTC. Protein: CASSGRSPTGEQYF.

This clonotype was seen ten or more times. The chain couples TRBV11-2 to TRBJ1-2; D gene ambiguous. The CDR3 has 13 residues. CDR1 and CDR2 (germline): SGHAT, FQNNGV. Trimming removed 5 bases from V and 5 bases from J, with 12 bases in between. The CDR3 loop is CASSPVSAYGYTF. CDR3 DNA: TGTGCCAGCAGCCCCGTCTCGGCATATGGCTACACCTTC.

This clonotype was counted only a few times. DNA for the CDR3: TGTGCCAGTAGTATTTCCAACTCTAATACGCAGTATTTT. Translation: CASSISNSNTQYF. The chain couples TRBV19 to TRBJ2-3; D gene uncertain. Germline V gives CDR1 LNHDA, CDR2 SQIVND (reference sequence). The CDR3 loop spans 13 amino acids. Trimming removed 3 bases from V and 7 bases from J, with 11 bases in between.

This sequence joins TRBV6-1 and TRBJ2-4; 15 nucleotides line up with TRBD2. CDR3 length: 15 amino acids. V lost 5 bases, J lost 15 bases, and 11 bases stayed unmatched. Germline loops: CDR1 MNHNS, CDR2 SASEGT. CDR3 DNA: TGTGCCAGCAGTCGAACCGGGACTAGCGGGAGGTATGCGTACTTC. Translated: CASSRTGTSGRYAYF.

This clonotype was recorded at least ten times. The gene calls are TRBV6-2 or TRBV6-3 and TRBJ2-3, with 9 positions matching TRBD2. CDR3 length: 16 amino acids. Germline lookup yields CDR1 MNHEY and CDR2 SVGEGT. The V segment lost 0 bases and the J segment 2 bases; nucleotides outside the gene matches: 3. The CDR3 DNA sequence: TGTGCCAGCAGTTACTCTAGCGGGAGTCTCACAGATACGCAGTATTTT. It is translated as CASSYSSGSLTDTQYF.

This chain uses TRBV19 with TRBJ2-7; D ambiguous. The CDR3 length is 14 residues. Trimming stripped 1 base from V and 1 base from J, with 8 bases between. The germline CDR1 and CDR2 sequences are LNHDA and SQIVND (reference sequence). CDR3 loop: CASSIVSGSYEQYF. DNA for the CDR3: TGTGCCAGTAGTATAGTAAGTGGATCCTACGAGCAGTACTTC.

This clonotype has ten or more counts. The chain joins TRBV2 to TRBJ1-5, with D uncertain. CDR3 length equals 16 residues. Germline V CDR1 and CDR2: SNHLY, FYNNEI. The germline V and J ends were trimmed by 0 bases and 5 bases, with 14 bases remaining between them. The CDR3 sequence: CASSEALWRADQPQHF. CDR3 nucleotides: TGTGCCAGCAGTGAAGCGCTTTGGCGCGCGGATCAGCCCCAGCATTTT. Filled out from reference TRBV2 and TRBJ1-5, the complete variable domain reads EPEVTQTPSHQVTQMGQEVILRCVPISNHLYFYWYRQILGQKVEFLVSFYNNEISEKSEIFDDQFSVERPDGSNFTLKIRSTKLEDSAMYFCASSEALWRADQPQHFGDGTRLSIL.